This T cell receptor beta chain originates from a study of cytomegalovirus exposure and HLA in healthy donors. Details on this clone: Its antigen is unknown.

60 Vbeta and 13 Jbeta primers were used in PCR. Some clones are missing from TCRdb's copy, which holds only in-frame ones; the method was immunoSEQ multiplex PCR. The table lists some 150,000 clones, approximately 80% of them singletons, with around 6.1% in the top ten. The germline V gene has CDR1 SGHNT and CDR2 YYREEE (reference sequence). V lost 1 base, J lost 8 bases, and 13 bases lay in between. The CDR3 runs 14 residues. Study-wide points: In a later analysis, an Asian-associated ancestry cluster reportedly showed fewer N-insertions than the roughly 730-donor mean. Reports described diagnosis of cytomegalovirus status by the classifier as highly specific and sensitive.

The sample consisted of PBMCs. This chain joins TRBV5-4 and TRBJ2-1; D not certain. This clonotype originated in a man aged 25 to 40 in good health and CMV-seropositive. CDR3 sequence (DNA): TGTGCCAGCAGCTTGTTGGCGGTTTCTGATGAGCAGTTCTTC. This encodes CASSLLAVSDEQFF.